The source of this T cell receptor beta chain is a study of regulatory T cells in long-lasting Graves disease. Overall study context: Prior antithyroid drug treatment in newly diagnosed Graves' patients lasted under 3 months.

The time point: newly diagnosed GD, antithyroid drugs for less than 3 months. Preparation of the TCR library used RNA extracted from PBMCs. Ten or more counts support this clonotype. Assembly of TCR beta libraries relied on iRepertoire HTBI primers together with Arm-PCR of CDR3 regions. TCRdb reanalysed the multiplex PCR reads using MiXCR and keeps one entry per CDR3 protein. Of some 350,000 distinct CDR3 sequences listed, roughly 17% were seen once; the top ten hold 20% to 25%. The germline V gene has CDR1 MNHNS and CDR2 SASEGT. Trimming shortened V by 2 bases and J by 3 bases, and 8 bases separated the two germline ends. This CDR3 spans 13 amino acids. This sample also belongs to another study, concerning T cells in Graves' hyperthyroidism and ophthalmopathy. That work states: Newly diagnosed patients aged 18 to 65 had hyperthyroidism of under 2 months' duration. Exclusion followed for patients with uncontrolled infection, other autoimmune disease, pregnancy or lactation. Peripheral blood also featured most of the thyroid clonotypes expanded above 0.001.

This TCR came from a woman younger than 30 with Graves disease. The source material was peripheral blood mononuclear cells (PBMCs), sampled at new diagnosis, from a patient treated with antithyroid drugs. The V call is TRBV6-1, the J call TRBJ2-7; no firm D call. CDR3 nucleotides: TGTGCCAGCAGTGAACGTCCCAGCTACGAGCAGTACTTC. Its protein product is CASSERPSYEQYF.